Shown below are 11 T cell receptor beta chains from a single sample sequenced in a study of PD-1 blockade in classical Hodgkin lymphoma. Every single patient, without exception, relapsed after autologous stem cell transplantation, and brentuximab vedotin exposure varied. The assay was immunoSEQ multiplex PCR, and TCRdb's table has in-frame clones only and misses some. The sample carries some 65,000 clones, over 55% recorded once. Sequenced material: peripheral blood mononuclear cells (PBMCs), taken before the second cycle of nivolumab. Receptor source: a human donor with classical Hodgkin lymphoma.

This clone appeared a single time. In DNA, the CDR3 is TGTGCCAGCAGCGGCGGGACTCTCGGACACACCGGGGAGCTGTTTTTT. As protein: CASSGGTLGHTGELFF. The chain has TRBV9 and TRBJ2-2; weak D call: TRBD2 (6 bases). Trimming removed 3 bases at V and 3 bases at J, with 15 bases between. The CDR3 length is 16 residues. CDR1 and CDR2 (germline): SGDLS, YYNGEE. Complete variable domain (other parts from reference TRBV9 and TRBJ2-2): DSGVTQTPKHLITATGQRVTLRCSPRSGDLSVYWYQQSLDQGLQFLIQYYNGEERAKGNILERFSAQQFPDLHSELNLSSLELGDSALYFCASSGGTLGHTGELFFGEGSRLTVL.

The CDR3 sequence is CASSFGGPPNEQYF. For the CDR3, the DNA is TGTGCCAGCAGCTTTGGGGGGCCACCTAACGAGCAGTACTTC. The chain recombines TRBV7-9 with TRBJ2-7; D possibly uses TRBD1 or TRBD2 (6 bases each). Germline assignment: CDR1 SEHNR and CDR2 FQNEAQ (reference sequence). Trimming removed 3 bases from V and 5 bases from J, with 14 bases in between. There are 14 residues in the CDR3.

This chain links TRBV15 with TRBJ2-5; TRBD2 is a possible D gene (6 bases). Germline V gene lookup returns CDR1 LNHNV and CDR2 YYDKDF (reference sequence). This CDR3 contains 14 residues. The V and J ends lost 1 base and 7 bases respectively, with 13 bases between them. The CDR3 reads CATSRAGPGVTQYF. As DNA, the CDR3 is TGTGCCACCAGCAGAGCGGGCCCGGGGGTGACCCAGTACTTC. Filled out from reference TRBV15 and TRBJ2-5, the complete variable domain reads DAMVIQNPRYQVTQFGKPVTLSCSQTLNHNVMYWYQQKSSQAPKLLFHYYDKDFNNEADTPDNFQSRRPNTSFCFLDIRSPGLGDTAMYLCATSRAGPGVTQYFGPGTRLLVL.

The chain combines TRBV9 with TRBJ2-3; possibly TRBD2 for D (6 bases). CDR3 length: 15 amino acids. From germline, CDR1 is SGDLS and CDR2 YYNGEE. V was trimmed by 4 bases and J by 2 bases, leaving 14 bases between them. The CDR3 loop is CASSPAGTPTDTQYF. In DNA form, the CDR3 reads TGTGCCAGCAGCCCTGCCGGGACTCCCACAGATACGCAGTATTTT.

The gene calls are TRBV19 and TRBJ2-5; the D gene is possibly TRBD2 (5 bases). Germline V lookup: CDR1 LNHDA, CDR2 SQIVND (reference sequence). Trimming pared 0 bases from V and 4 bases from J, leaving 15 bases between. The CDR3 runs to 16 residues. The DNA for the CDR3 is TGTGCCAGTAGTATAGATTTCGTCGGGATGTTAGAGACCCAGTACTTC. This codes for CASSIDFVGMLETQYF.

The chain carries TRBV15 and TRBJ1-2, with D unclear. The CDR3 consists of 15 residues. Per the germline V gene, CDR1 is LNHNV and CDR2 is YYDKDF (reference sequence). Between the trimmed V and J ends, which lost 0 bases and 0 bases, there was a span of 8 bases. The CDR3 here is CATSRDRKANYGYTF. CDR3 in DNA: TGTGCCACCAGCAGAGACCGAAAAGCTAACTATGGCTACACCTTC.

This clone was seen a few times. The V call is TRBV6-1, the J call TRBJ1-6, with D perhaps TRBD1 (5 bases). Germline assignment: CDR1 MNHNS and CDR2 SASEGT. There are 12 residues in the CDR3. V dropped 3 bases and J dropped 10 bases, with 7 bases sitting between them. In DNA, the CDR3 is TGTGCCAGCAGTGAGGGGCTCTCACCCCTCCACTTT. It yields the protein CASSEGLSPLHF.

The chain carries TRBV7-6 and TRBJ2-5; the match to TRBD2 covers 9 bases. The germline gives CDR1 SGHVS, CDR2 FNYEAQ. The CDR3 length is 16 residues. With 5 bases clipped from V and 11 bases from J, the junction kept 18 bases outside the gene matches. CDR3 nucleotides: TGTGCCAGCAGCCTAGTCCCGGGACTAGCAAGTCAAGAGCAGTACTTC. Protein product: CASSLVPGLASQEQYF.

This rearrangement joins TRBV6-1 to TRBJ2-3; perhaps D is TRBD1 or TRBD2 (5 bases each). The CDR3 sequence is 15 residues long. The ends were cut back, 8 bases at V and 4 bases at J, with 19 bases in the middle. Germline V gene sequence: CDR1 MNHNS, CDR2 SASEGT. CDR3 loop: CASGTSRGIADTQYF. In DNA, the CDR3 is TGTGCCAGCGGGACGTCAAGGGGAATCGCAGATACGCAGTATTTT.

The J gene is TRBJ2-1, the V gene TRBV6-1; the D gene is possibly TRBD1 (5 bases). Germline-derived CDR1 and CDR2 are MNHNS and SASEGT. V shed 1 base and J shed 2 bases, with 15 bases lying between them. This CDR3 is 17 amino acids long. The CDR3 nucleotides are TGTGCCAGCAGTGAAGTTACAGGTCTCGCGGCCTACAATGAGCAGTTCTTC. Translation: CASSEVTGLAAYNEQFF.

CDR3 sequence (DNA): TGTGCCAGCAGTTTCATGGACACTGAAGCTTTCTTT. Encoded protein: CASSFMDTEAFF. The genes are TRBV28 and TRBJ1-1; D uncertain. Trimming shortened V by 3 bases and J by 3 bases, and 5 bases separated the two germline ends. The CDR3 length is 12 residues. Per the germline V gene, CDR1 is MDHEN and CDR2 is SYDVKM.